The 15 T cell receptor beta chains given below trace back to one sample, sequenced in a study of identifying expanded T cells in peripheral blood. The protocol was immunoSEQ multiplex PCR, while the TCRdb copy is restricted to in-frame clones and leaves out a portion. This sample yields around 100,000 clones, of which about 91% are seen a single time; roughly 13% belongs to the top ten. The sequenced sample was blood. Receptors were obtained from a person aged 18 to 70 in good health.

In DNA form, the CDR3 reads TGTGCCAGCAGCGAGAGGGCAGGGGGCGAGCAGTACTTC. It translates to CASSERAGGEQYF. The V call is TRBV7-8, the J call TRBJ2-7; 7 bases agree with TRBD1. CDR3 length: 13 amino acids. V lost 5 bases to trimming and J lost 6 bases; unmatched junction nucleotides: 7. Germline CDR1 and CDR2: SGHVS and FQNEAQ. The full variable domain, with the rest looked up from reference TRBV7-8 and TRBJ2-7, is GAGVSQSPRYKVAKRGQDVALRCDPISGHVSLFWYQQALGQGPEFLTYFQNEAQLDKSGLPSDRFFAERPEGSVSTLKIQRTQQEDSAVYLCASSERAGGEQYFGPGTRLTVT.

The chain uses TRBV6-4 and TRBJ1-2, with TRBD1 as a possible D gene (6 bases). The CDR3 is 14 amino acids. Germline CDR1 and CDR2: MRHNA and SNTAGT. The V end lost 3 bases, the J end lost 8 bases, and 16 bases lay between the germline ends. The CDR3 loop reads CASSERGGPGGYTF. As DNA, the CDR3 is TGTGCCAGCAGTGAACGGGGGGGCCCCGGAGGCTACACCTTC.

The V gene is TRBV9, the J gene TRBJ2-1; possibly TRBD1 for D (5 bases). V was trimmed by 1 base and J by 5 bases, leaving 10 bases between them. The CDR3 sequence is 14 residues long. Germline V gene lookup returns CDR1 SGDLS and CDR2 YYNGEE. CDR3 bases: TGTGCCAGCAGCGTACAGGGTCGGAACAATGAGCAGTTCTTC. Amino acid sequence: CASSVQGRNNEQFF.

This chain connects TRBV11-2 to TRBJ2-7, with TRBD1 as a possible D gene (6 bases). There are 13 residues in the CDR3. Trimming removed 3 bases from V and 5 bases from J, with 11 bases in between. Germline CDR1 is SGHAT and CDR2 is FQNNGV. The CDR3 here is CASSFRGYHEQYF. The CDR3 DNA sequence: TGTGCCAGCAGCTTTAGGGGGTACCACGAGCAGTACTTC.

The chain couples TRBV7-9 to TRBJ2-7; possibly TRBD1 for D (6 bases). The CDR3 has 13 residues. Trimming shortened V by 1 base and J by 2 bases, and 6 bases separated the two germline ends. Germline CDR1 is SEHNR and CDR2 is FQNEAQ (reference sequence). The CDR3: CASSLGTAYEQYF. The CDR3 coding sequence is TGTGCCAGCAGCTTAGGGACAGCCTACGAGCAGTACTTC.

The rearrangement uses TRBV5-1 and TRBJ2-7, with TRBD1 identical over 7 bases. CDR1 is SGHRS and CDR2 is YFSETQ in the germline V gene. Trimming at V came to 4 bases and at J to 2 bases, leaving 9 bases not matched to a gene. The CDR3 contains 15 residues. This chain's CDR3 is CASSLYRQGPYEQYF. CDR3 in DNA: TGCGCCAGCAGCCTCTACCGACAGGGACCCTACGAGCAGTACTTC.

The chain combines TRBV7-9 with TRBJ1-2, with no clear D. V was pared by 0 bases and J by 2 bases, with 7 bases between. Germline V CDR1 and CDR2: SEHNR, FQNEAQ (reference sequence). This CDR3 has 14 residues. CDR3 bases: TGTGCCAGCAGCTTAGCTGGGAAAAACTATGGCTACACCTTC. This encodes CASSLAGKNYGYTF. The full variable domain, rest sourced from reference TRBV7-9 and TRBJ1-2, is DTGVSQNPRHKITKRGQNVTFRCDPISEHNRLYWYRQTLGQGPEFLTYFQNEAQLEKSRLLSDRFSAERPKGSFSTLEIQRTEQGDSAMYLCASSLAGKNYGYTFGSGTRLTVV.

The gene calls are TRBV12-5 and TRBJ2-1, with 11 bases matching TRBD2. This CDR3 is 14 amino acids long. The J segment lost 11 bases and the V segment lost 7 bases, leaving 10 bases of the junction unmatched. Germline CDR1 is LGHNT and CDR2 is FRNRAP. CDR3 sequence: CASVPSGGMNKQFF. CDR3 sequence (DNA): TGTGCTAGTGTCCCTAGCGGGGGGATGAACAAGCAGTTCTTC.

The chain combines TRBV19 with TRBJ2-2; 10 nucleotides agree with TRBD2. The CDR3 covers 19 residues. Losses at the gene ends were 3 bases for V and 1 base for J; bases not matched to a gene: 11. CDR1 and CDR2 (germline): LNHDA, SQIVND (reference sequence). In nucleotides, the CDR3 is TGTGCCAGTAGTATCCCATATACACTAGCGGGGTTGAACACCGGGGAGCTGTTTTTT. Amino acids: CASSIPYTLAGLNTGELFF.

The rearrangement links TRBV29-1 to TRBJ1-2, with D unclear. Between the trimmed V and J ends, which lost 8 bases and 2 bases, there was a span of 15 bases. In germline, CDR1 is SQVTM, CDR2 ANQGSEA. The CDR3 runs to 13 residues. The CDR3 reads CSIDSAENYGYTF. In nucleotides, the CDR3 is TGCAGCATCGATTCCGCAGAAAACTATGGCTACACCTTC.

The chain employs TRBV19 and TRBJ2-3; the D gene is possibly TRBD2 (5 bases). V was cut by 5 bases and J by 7 bases, with 7 bases left in between. CDR1 is LNHDA, CDR2 SQIVND, per germline (reference sequence). The CDR3 is 11 residues long. The CDR3 sequence: CASSWRNTQYF. CDR3 coding DNA: TGTGCCAGTAGTTGGAGGAATACGCAGTATTTT.

This clone was observed many times. Other DNA sequences from this sample encode an identical CDR3 as well. The chain is built from TRBV7-6 and TRBJ2-1, with TRBD1 identical over 7 bases. Germline V gene sequence: CDR1 SGHVS, CDR2 FNYEAQ. The CDR3 runs 16 residues. J gave up 3 bases and V 1 base, and 6 bases lay outside the gene matches. DNA of the CDR3: TGTGCCAGCAGCTTAGGCGAGGGGGCCTACTACAATGAGCAGTTCTTC. Its translation is CASSLGEGAYYNEQFF.

V and J are TRBV6-5 and TRBJ1-2; D not resolved. The CDR3 runs 13 residues. Trimming pared 7 bases from V and 0 bases from J, leaving 9 bases between. Looked up from germline, CDR1 is MNHEY and CDR2 is SVGAGI. CDR3 protein: CASTRNTNYGYTF. The CDR3 nucleotides read TGTGCCAGCACCCGGAACACTAACTATGGCTACACCTTC.

This clone has just one count. V and J are TRBV5-1 and TRBJ2-7; maybe TRBD1 (5 bases). The CDR3 loop spans 15 amino acids. Trimming shortened V by 0 bases and J by 3 bases, and 13 bases separated the two germline ends. From germline, CDR1 is SGHRS and CDR2 YFSETQ. The CDR3 protein is CASSLEDNKSYEQYF. The DNA for the CDR3 is TGCGCCAGCAGCTTGGAGGACAATAAAAGCTACGAGCAGTACTTC.

The rearrangement uses TRBV27 and TRBJ2-2; D gene ambiguous. The CDR3 covers 13 residues. Per the germline V gene, CDR1 is MNHEY and CDR2 is SMNVEV (reference sequence). V lost 3 bases, J lost 5 bases, and 7 bases lay in between. The CDR3 bases are TGTGCCAGCAGTTTTTCTCGGACCGGGGAGCTGTTTTTT. Translation gives CASSFSRTGELFF.